One sample yielded the 14 T cell receptor beta chains listed below, sequenced in a study of cytomegalovirus exposure and HLA in healthy donors. Use of 60 Vbeta and 13 Jbeta primers characterized the PCR. The method was immunoSEQ multiplex PCR; TCRdb's version includes in-frame clones alone and lacks a portion of them. The profile covers some 140,000 clones, with 82% appearing a single time and roughly 7.7% taken by the ten largest. The sequenced sample was PBMCs. These receptors were collected from a woman between 45 and 60 years old in good health and CMV-seropositive.

The chain combines TRBV6-5 with TRBJ2-5, with 7 positions matching TRBD2. Germline V gives CDR1 MNHEY, CDR2 SVGAGI. The CDR3 spans 16 residues. With V trimmed by 2 bases and J by 7 bases, 13 bases remained unmatched. CDR3 amino acids: CASSYEASGAPWTQYF. CDR3 nucleotides: TGTGCCAGCAGTTACGAGGCTAGCGGAGCCCCCTGGACCCAGTACTTC.

V gene TRBV19 combines with J gene TRBJ1-1, with D possibly TRBD1 on 6 matching bases. The length of the CDR3 is 18 residues. V lost 2 bases, J lost 4 bases, and 23 bases lay in between. CDR1 LNHDA and CDR2 SQIVND come from the germline V gene (reference sequence). In DNA, the CDR3 is TGTGCCAGTAGTATAAAGCCGGGACCCCTTCAAGGGGGCACTGAAGCTTTCTTT. Amino acid sequence: CASSIKPGPLQGGTEAFF.

The chain recombines TRBV9 with TRBJ1-4; D gene unclear. The CDR3 consists of 14 residues. The V gene lost 3 bases and the J gene lost 7 bases, with 13 bases spanning the gap. Germline V gives CDR1 SGDLS, CDR2 YYNGEE. The CDR3 sequence is CASSEGGWGEKLFF. In nucleotides, the CDR3 is TGTGCCAGCAGCGAGGGAGGATGGGGTGAAAAACTGTTTTTT. The full variable domain, its missing parts supplied by reference TRBV9 and TRBJ1-4, is DSGVTQTPKHLITATGQRVTLRCSPRSGDLSVYWYQQSLDQGLQFLIQYYNGEERAKGNILERFSAQQFPDLHSELNLSSLELGDSALYFCASSEGGWGEKLFFGSGTQLSVL.

The rearrangement uses TRBV7-9 and TRBJ2-2; D might be TRBD2 (5 bases). The CDR3 sequence is 16 residues long. V lost 4 bases and J 4 bases, leaving 16 bases between the germline ends. CDR1 and CDR2 from the germline V gene are SEHNR and FQNEAQ (reference sequence). CDR3 protein: CASSSIGDRVTGELFF. DNA for the CDR3: TGTGCCAGCAGCTCCATCGGGGATAGGGTCACCGGGGAGCTGTTTTTT.

V is TRBV7-9 and J is TRBJ2-7; possible D gene TRBD2, 5 bases. The CDR3 is 15 amino acids. Germline CDR1 reads SEHNR; CDR2 reads FQNEAQ (reference sequence). The germline V and J ends were trimmed by 1 base and 2 bases, with 12 bases remaining between them. Here the CDR3 DNA reads TGTGCCAGCAGCTTAGAGTCGGGGAATCCCTACGAGCAGTACTTC. Translated: CASSLESGNPYEQYF.

The rearrangement links TRBV5-4 to TRBJ1-6, with a possible D match to TRBD1 (6 bases). V lost 4 bases and J 8 bases, leaving 22 bases between the germline ends. This CDR3 contains 17 residues. Germline-derived CDR1 and CDR2 are SGHNT and YYREEE (reference sequence). CDR3 protein: CASSRGPQGMRDSPLHF. As DNA, the CDR3 is TGTGCCAGCAGCCGTGGGCCTCAGGGGATGAGGGATTCACCCCTCCACTTT.

The rearrangement joins TRBV5-4 to TRBJ2-2, with 9 bases aligning to TRBD2. V shed 4 bases, J shed 2 bases, and the junction held 3 bases outside the gene matches. The CDR3 spans 15 residues. From germline, CDR1 is SGHNT and CDR2 YYREEE (reference sequence). Here the CDR3 reads CASSGGGVNTGELFF. The CDR3 nucleotides read TGTGCCAGCAGCGGCGGGGGGGTAAACACCGGGGAGCTGTTTTTT.

The chain employs TRBV28 and TRBJ2-3; 11 bases align to TRBD2. CDR3 length equals 15 residues. Germline-derived CDR1 and CDR2 are MDHEN and SYDVKM. J was trimmed by 5 bases and V by 5 bases; bases with no gene match: 6. CDR3 region: CASSPPGLAVDTQYF. The CDR3 DNA sequence: TGTGCCAGCAGTCCTCCGGGACTAGCGGTAGATACGCAGTATTTT.

The J gene is TRBJ2-1, the V gene TRBV9, with 8 nucleotides matching TRBD2. CDR3 length: 16 residues. The germline gives CDR1 SGDLS, CDR2 YYNGEE. The V and J ends lost 5 bases and 9 bases, in that order; junction bases with no gene match: 16. CDR3 sequence: CASSLSAGTSTSEQFF. The CDR3 DNA reads as TGTGCCAGCAGTTTATCTGCCGGGACTAGTACCAGTGAGCAGTTCTTC.

This clone was seen only once. The V gene is TRBV18, the J gene TRBJ1-4; no firm D call. V lost 1 base, J lost 0 bases, and 9 bases lay in between. CDR1 and CDR2 from the germline V gene are KGHSH and LQKENI. The CDR3 contains 16 residues. The CDR3 here is CASSPRPGSTNEKLFF. The CDR3, as DNA: TGTGCCAGCTCACCACGTCCGGGATCAACTAATGAAAAACTGTTTTTT.

The chain is built from TRBV5-1 and TRBJ2-7, with 7 bases aligning to TRBD2. V gave up 0 bases and J gave up 4 bases; unmatched junction bases: 7. CDR1 is SGHRS, CDR2 YFSETQ, per germline. The CDR3 has 15 residues. The DNA of the CDR3 is TGCGCCAGCAGCTTGGCCCCAGGGAGGGCGTACGAGCAGTACTTC. It translates to CASSLAPGRAYEQYF. Complete variable domain (other parts from reference TRBV5-1 and TRBJ2-7): KAGVTQTPRYLIKTRGQQVTLSCSPISGHRSVSWYQQTPGQGLQFLFEYFSETQRNKGNFPGRFSGRQFSNSRSEMNVSTLELGDSALYLCASSLAPGRAYEQYFGPGTRLTVT.

The gene calls are TRBV4-1 and TRBJ2-1; 13 nucleotides match TRBD2. J gave up 4 bases and V 2 bases, and 2 bases lay outside the gene matches. The CDR3 spans 16 residues. Germline values: CDR1 MGHRA, CDR2 YSYEKL. For the CDR3, the DNA is TGCGCCAGCAGCCAACGGACTAGCGGGAGTTACAATGAGCAGTTCTTC. As protein: CASSQRTSGSYNEQFF.

V gene TRBV4-3 combines with J gene TRBJ2-2; 9 nucleotides line up with TRBD2. Trimming removed 1 base from V and 6 bases from J; junction bases left unmatched: 6. Germline V gene data show CDR1 as LGHNA and CDR2 as YSLEER. The length of the CDR3 is 16 residues. In nucleotides, the CDR3 is TGCGCCAGCAGCCAAGGCGGGGGGGCCTTGCCCGGGGAGCTGTTTTTT. Its translation is CASSQGGGALPGELFF.

This rearrangement joins TRBV12-5 to TRBJ1-5, with TRBD1 matching over 7 bases. Looked up from germline, CDR1 is LGHNT and CDR2 is FRNRAP. This CDR3 spans 15 amino acids. With V trimmed by 6 bases and J by 4 bases, 9 bases remained unmatched. CDR3 in amino acids: CASGLTRDRNQPQHF. Here the CDR3 DNA reads TGTGCTAGTGGATTAACCCGGGACAGAAATCAGCCCCAGCATTTT.